The 24 T cell receptor beta chains listed next were all sequenced from one sample in a study of cytomegalovirus exposure and HLA in healthy donors. PCR involved 60 Vbeta and 13 Jbeta primers. Profiled with immunoSEQ multiplex PCR; TCRdb holds only in-frame clones, not every one. Among 150,000 to 200,000 clones listed, under 70% were seen once. Sequenced: PBMCs. The receptors come from a woman aged 35 to 49 in good health and CMV-seropositive.

The chain couples TRBV29-1 to TRBJ2-7; a possible D gene is TRBD1 (6 bases). Trimming took 3 bases from V and 4 from J, leaving 16 bases between them. The CDR3 is 14 amino acids. The V gene's germline CDR1 is SQVTM and CDR2 ANQGSEA. The DNA for the CDR3 is TGCAGCGTTGACTCAGGGAAGGGGACATACGAGCAGTACTTC. Residues: CSVDSGKGTYEQYF.

This rearrangement joins TRBV6-1 to TRBJ2-7, with 7 bases that match TRBD1. After removal of 4 bases from V and 1 base from J, the junction contained 7 bases not matched to a gene. Germline V CDR1 and CDR2: MNHNS, SASEGT. This CDR3 is built from 15 residues. The CDR3 DNA reads TGTGCCAGCAGTGGGAGACAGGGCCGGTCCTACGAGCAGTACTTC. Its protein product is CASSGRQGRSYEQYF.

This clone was observed a few times. The sample carries other DNA sequences with the same CDR3. The chain recombines TRBV5-1 with TRBJ1-1; D possibly corresponds to TRBD1 (6 bases). Trimming took 0 bases from V and 4 from J, leaving 10 bases between them. The CDR3 loop spans 14 amino acids. CDR1 and CDR2 (germline): SGHRS, YFSETQ. The CDR3, as DNA: TGCGCCAGCAGCTTGGTTAGGGGGAGCACTGAAGCTTTCTTT. Translation gives CASSLVRGSTEAFF.

The chain couples TRBV15 to TRBJ1-1; a possible D gene is TRBD1 (5 bases). Trimming stripped 2 bases from V and 3 bases from J, with 16 bases between. CDR1 LNHNV and CDR2 YYDKDF come from the germline V gene (reference sequence). This CDR3 has 16 residues. This CDR3 reads CATSRSLGGGYTEAFF. The CDR3 nucleotides are TGTGCCACCAGCAGATCCCTCGGGGGAGGTTACACTGAAGCTTTCTTT.

The V and J genes are TRBV4-3 and TRBJ2-1; 8 bases are a match to TRBD1. Trimming at V came to 0 bases and at J to 8 bases, leaving 6 bases not matched to a gene. CDR3 length: 15 amino acids. The germline gives CDR1 LGHNA, CDR2 YSLEER. The CDR3 sequence: CASSQDWGQEYEQFF. The DNA for the CDR3 is TGCGCCAGCAGCCAAGATTGGGGACAGGAGTATGAGCAGTTCTTC.

V and J are TRBV4-3 and TRBJ1-3; D is unresolved. The CDR3 has 14 residues. The germline CDR1 and CDR2 sequences are LGHNA and YSLEER. Trimming took 1 base from V and 0 from J, leaving 4 bases between them. The CDR3 DNA follows: TGCGCCAGCAGCCAAGTATCCTCTGGAAACACCATATATTTT. This translates into CASSQVSSGNTIYF.

This chain connects TRBV28 to TRBJ2-7; the D gene is possibly TRBD2 (5 bases). Between the trimmed V and J ends, which lost 7 bases and 0 bases, there was a span of 13 bases. CDR1 and CDR2 (germline): MDHEN, SYDVKM. The CDR3 contains 14 residues. The CDR3 coding sequence is TGTGCCAGCAAGGTGGGAGTTACCTCCTACGAGCAGTACTTC. Its protein is CASKVGVTSYEQYF.

V usage is TRBV9 and J usage is TRBJ2-1; 8 nucleotides align to TRBD2. The germline V gene has CDR1 SGDLS and CDR2 YYNGEE. The CDR3 length is 18 residues. V shed 0 bases, J shed 0 bases, and the junction held 8 bases outside the gene matches. CDR3 in DNA: TGTGCCAGCAGCGTAGTTGGTAGCGGGGTTGACTCCTACAATGAGCAGTTCTTC. Residues: CASSVVGSGVDSYNEQFF.

The chain links TRBV18 to TRBJ2-5, with no clear D. V lost 3 bases and J lost 0, with 5 bases in between. This CDR3 is built from 13 residues. Germline values: CDR1 KGHSH, CDR2 LQKENI. The CDR3 is CASSPQYQETQYF. For the CDR3, the DNA is TGTGCCAGCTCACCTCAGTACCAAGAGACCCAGTACTTC.

This clone was counted once. The V gene is TRBV28, the J gene TRBJ1-2, with a possible D match to TRBD1 (6 bases). V shed 2 bases and J shed 8 bases, with 18 bases lying between them. Germline CDR1 reads MDHEN; CDR2 reads SYDVKM. The CDR3 covers 15 residues. CDR3 amino acids: CASSLGAAGAEGYTF. In nucleotides, the CDR3 is TGTGCCAGCAGTTTAGGGGCCGCGGGGGCAGAGGGCTACACCTTC.

This rearrangement joins TRBV2 to TRBJ1-4; a possible D gene is TRBD1 (5 bases). Germline CDR1 and CDR2: SNHLY and FYNNEI. Trimming cost V 11 bases and J 1 base, with 17 bases left between them. The CDR3 loop spans 15 amino acids. The CDR3 spells CAVEFSGITNEKLFF. CDR3 nucleotide sequence: TGTGCCGTCGAATTCTCAGGGATAACTAATGAAAAACTGTTTTTT.

This rearrangement joins TRBV4-1 to TRBJ1-4; 9 positions match TRBD1. The CDR3 contains 16 residues. V was clipped by 0 bases and J by 6 bases; unmatched bases: 5. The germline V gene has CDR1 MGHRA and CDR2 YSYEKL. CDR3 nucleotides: TGCGCCAGCAGCCAAGATGAGAACAGGGGGCATGAAAAACTGTTTTTT. Protein: CASSQDENRGHEKLFF.

This clone was seen once. The chain joins TRBV7-9 to TRBJ1-6, with 8 bases that match TRBD1. The CDR3 runs 17 residues. With 5 bases clipped from V and 10 bases from J, the junction kept 16 bases outside the gene matches. In germline, CDR1 is SEHNR, CDR2 FQNEAQ (reference sequence). CDR3 loop: CASSATGATFSGSPLHF. The CDR3 region has the DNA TGTGCCAGCAGCGCGACAGGGGCCACGTTTTCAGGCTCACCCCTCCACTTT. Drawing the rest from reference TRBV7-9 and TRBJ1-6, the complete variable domain is DTGVSQNPRHKITKRGQNVTFRCDPISEHNRLYWYRQTLGQGPEFLTYFQNEAQLEKSRLLSDRFSAERPKGSFSTLEIQRTEQGDSAMYLCASSATGATFSGSPLHFGNGTRLTVT.

This clone was observed a few times. The chain recombines TRBV7-2 with TRBJ2-7; 9 bases are shared with TRBD1. CDR1 and CDR2 from the germline V gene are SGHTA and FQGNSA. The CDR3 loop spans 15 amino acids. Germline trimming cut 1 base from V and 4 bases from J; bases unmatched to any gene: 5. The CDR3 sequence: CASSLGPGQGYEQYF. The CDR3 nucleotides are TGTGCCAGCAGCTTAGGCCCGGGACAGGGTTACGAGCAGTACTTC.

This clone was counted a few times. The rearrangement joins TRBV7-9 to TRBJ1-1, with D possibly being TRBD1 (5 bases). The CDR3 covers 14 residues. V lost 3 bases to trimming and J lost 2 bases, with 10 bases between them. Looked up from germline, CDR1 is SEHNR and CDR2 is FQNEAQ (reference sequence). This chain's CDR3 is CASSLGGRNTEAFF. In DNA, the CDR3 is TGTGCCAGCAGCTTGGGGGGGAGAAACACTGAAGCTTTCTTT.

The rearrangement uses TRBV7-2 and TRBJ2-5; D possibly corresponds to TRBD1 (7 bases). V lost 3 bases and J lost 3, with 11 bases in between. CDR3 length equals 14 residues. Germline-derived CDR1 and CDR2 are SGHTA and FQGNSA. CDR3 nucleotide sequence: TGTGCCAGCAGCTTCCAGGGGGGCAAAGAGACCCAGTACTTC. Translating it yields CASSFQGGKETQYF.

The chain combines TRBV6-5 with TRBJ1-5, with 8 bases aligning to TRBD1. Germline V gene data show CDR1 as MNHEY and CDR2 as SVGAGI. The CDR3 runs to 13 residues. The ends lost 6 bases at V and 7 bases at J; junction bases unmatched: 5. CDR3 bases: TGTGCCAGCAGCCCGGACAGGGAGCAGCCCCAGCATTTT. Its translation is CASSPDREQPQHF.

The genes are TRBV9 and TRBJ2-7; D perhaps matches TRBD1 (6 bases). V was pared by 4 bases and J by 0 bases, with 17 bases between. CDR1 and CDR2 (germline): SGDLS, YYNGEE. This CDR3 contains 16 residues. The chain's CDR3 is CASSPRRTATSYEQYF. CDR3 DNA: TGTGCCAGCAGCCCCCGCCGGACAGCTACCTCCTACGAGCAGTACTTC.

This chain's CDR3 is CSVDLAGEGETQYF. CDR3 nucleotides: TGCAGCGTTGATCTAGCGGGGGAAGGGGAGACCCAGTACTTC. The gene calls are TRBV29-1 and TRBJ2-5, with 10 bases aligning to TRBD2. After removal of 3 bases from V and 5 bases from J, the junction contained 6 bases not matched to a gene. Germline CDR1 is SQVTM and CDR2 is ANQGSEA. This CDR3 is 14 amino acids long.

The chain uses TRBV4-3 and TRBJ2-6, with D unclear. Trimming shortened V by 0 bases and J by 0 bases, and 12 bases separated the two germline ends. Germline CDR1 is LGHNA and CDR2 is YSLEER. The CDR3 is made up of 18 amino acids. This CDR3 reads CASSQDTVSLSGANVLTF. For the CDR3, the DNA is TGCGCCAGCAGCCAAGATACAGTTTCTCTCTCTGGGGCCAACGTCCTGACTTTC.

This clone has just one count. V and J are TRBV5-6 and TRBJ2-7; TRBD2 aligns across 10 bases. The CDR3 contains 14 residues. With V trimmed by 0 bases and J by 11 bases, 8 bases remained unmatched. CDR1 SGHDT and CDR2 YYEEEE come from the germline V gene. The CDR3 is CASSLVSGGCSKYF. The CDR3 region has the DNA TGTGCCAGCAGCTTGGTTAGCGGGGGGTGCAGCAAGTACTTC.

The chain combines TRBV7-2 with TRBJ2-7, with 7 bases identical to TRBD1. Germline values: CDR1 SGHTA, CDR2 FQGNSA. The CDR3 is 16 residues long. V was clipped by 5 bases and J by 5 bases; unmatched bases: 15. The CDR3 DNA follows: TGTGCCAGCAGCCCACGGCAAGCACAGGGGTCCGACGAGCAGTACTTC. Its protein is CASSPRQAQGSDEQYF.

This sequence joins TRBV29-1 and TRBJ2-1, with D maybe TRBD2 (5 bases). The CDR3 has 12 residues. Trimming shortened V by 2 bases and J by 10 bases, and 12 bases separated the two germline ends. The germline V gene has CDR1 SQVTM and CDR2 ANQGSEA. In DNA form, the CDR3 reads TGCAGCGTTGAAACCCCCGGGGAGGAGCAGTTCTTC. Its translation is CSVETPGEEQFF.

This clone was seen more than once but under ten times. The CDR3 region is CASSLLQLSYEQYF. As DNA, the CDR3 is TGCGCCAGCAGCTTATTACAGCTATCCTACGAGCAGTACTTC. The J gene is TRBJ2-7, the V gene TRBV5-1; D call uncertain. The CDR3 spans 14 residues. V dropped 2 bases and J dropped 1 base, with 10 bases sitting between them. Germline values: CDR1 SGHRS, CDR2 YFSETQ.